This TCR beta chain was captured in a study of blood T cell repertoires in COVID-19. Some clones are missing from TCRdb's copy, which holds only in-frame ones; the method was immunoSEQ multiplex PCR. The data show tens of thousands of clones, about 90% seen once. V dropped 4 bases and J dropped 5 bases, with 10 bases sitting between them. This CDR3 has 14 amino acids. The germline CDR1 and CDR2 sequences are SGHTS and YDEGEE. The TCR was taken from a human donor in a cohort sampled during active COVID-19. Sequenced material: peripheral blood. The chain links TRBV5-8 to TRBJ1-6; D possibly corresponds to TRBD1 (6 bases). The DNA of the CDR3 is TGTGCCAGCAGCGTCAGGGGAGATAATTCACCCCTCCACTTT. It encodes CASSVRGDNSPLHF.